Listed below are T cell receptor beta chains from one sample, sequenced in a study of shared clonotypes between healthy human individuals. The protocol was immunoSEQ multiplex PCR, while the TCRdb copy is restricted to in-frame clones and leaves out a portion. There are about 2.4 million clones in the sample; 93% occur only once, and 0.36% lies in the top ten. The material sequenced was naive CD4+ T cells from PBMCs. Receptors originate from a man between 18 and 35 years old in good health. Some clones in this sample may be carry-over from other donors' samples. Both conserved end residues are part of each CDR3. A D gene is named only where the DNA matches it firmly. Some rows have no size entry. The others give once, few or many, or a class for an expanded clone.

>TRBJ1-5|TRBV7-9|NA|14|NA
CASSRGGNNQPQHF
TGTGCCAGCAGCCGCGGGGGGAACAATCAGCCCCAGCATTTT
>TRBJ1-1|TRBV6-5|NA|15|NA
CASSPGRGSSTEAFF
TGTGCCAGCAGCCCGGGACGGGGGTCAAGCACTGAAGCTTTCTTT
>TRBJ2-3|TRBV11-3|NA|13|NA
CASSLGRGDTQYF
TGTGCCAGCAGCTTAGGGCGGGGCGATACGCAGTATTTT
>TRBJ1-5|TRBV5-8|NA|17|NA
CASTIQRGSFSNQPQHF
TGTGCCAGCACCATTCAGAGGGGTTCTTTCAGCAATCAGCCCCAGCATTTT
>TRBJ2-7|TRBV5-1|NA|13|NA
CASRQTGRYEQYF
TGCGCCAGCCGCCAAACAGGGAGGTACGAGCAGTACTTC
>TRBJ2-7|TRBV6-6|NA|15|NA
CASSYSREFSYEQYF
TGTGCCAGCAGTTACTCGAGGGAGTTCTCCTACGAGCAGTACTTC
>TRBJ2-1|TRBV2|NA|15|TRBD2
CASSSSGRFYNEQFF
TGTGCCAGCTCTTCTAGCGGACGATTCTACAATGAGCAGTTCTTC
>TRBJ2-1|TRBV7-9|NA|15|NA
CASSLVQGPLSEQFF
TGTGCCAGCAGCTTAGTACAGGGCCCACTTTCGGAGCAGTTCTTC
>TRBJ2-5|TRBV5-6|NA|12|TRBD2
CASSRGEQTQYF
TGTGCCAGCAGCCGGGGGGAGCAGACCCAGTACTTC
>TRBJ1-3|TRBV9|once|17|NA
CASSVASLEGGGNTIYF
TGTGCCAGCAGCGTAGCTTCTTTGGAGGGAGGTGGAAACACCATATATTTT
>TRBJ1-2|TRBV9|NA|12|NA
CASSFLATDYTF
TGTGCCAGCAGCTTTTTAGCGACAGACTACACCTTC